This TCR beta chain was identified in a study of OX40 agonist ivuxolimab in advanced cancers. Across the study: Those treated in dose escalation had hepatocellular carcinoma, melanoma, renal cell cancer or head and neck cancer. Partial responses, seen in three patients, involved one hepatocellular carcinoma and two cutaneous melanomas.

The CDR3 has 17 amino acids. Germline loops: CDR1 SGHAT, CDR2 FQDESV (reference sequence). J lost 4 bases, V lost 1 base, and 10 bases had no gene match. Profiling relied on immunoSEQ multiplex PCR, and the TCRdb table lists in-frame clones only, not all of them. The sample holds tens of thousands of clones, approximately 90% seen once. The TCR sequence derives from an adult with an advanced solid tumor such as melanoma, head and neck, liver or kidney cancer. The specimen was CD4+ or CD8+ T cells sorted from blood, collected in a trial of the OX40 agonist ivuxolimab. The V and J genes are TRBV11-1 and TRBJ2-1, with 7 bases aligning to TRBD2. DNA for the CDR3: TGTGCCAGCAGCTTAGTTGGTAGCGGGTTAATTTACAATGAGCAGTTCTTC. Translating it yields CASSLVGSGLIYNEQFF.